This TCR beta chain was observed in a study of cytomegalovirus exposure and HLA in healthy donors. In the PCR, 60 Vbeta and 13 Jbeta primers were used. Repertoires were generated with immunoSEQ multiplex PCR, while TCRdb's copy carries only in-frame clones and drops some. The sample lists 220,000 or so clones; 79% were seen once. Germline V lookup: CDR1 MNHNS, CDR2 SASEGT. V trimming: 6 bases; J trimming: 4 bases; junction bases outside the gene matches: 6. This CDR3 region has 14 residues. A note on this clone: Its specificity is unknown.

Study-wide findings and caveats: An analysis done earlier found most TCR beta V segments productive about 87% or about 30% of the time. Donors were assumed by presence/absence analyses to have roughly uniform sequencing depth.

Donors were ostensibly healthy at sampling, although undocumented immune exposures were probable. The sequence was collected from a man over 45 in good health and CMV-seronegative. What was sequenced was PBMCs. This chain links TRBV6-1 with TRBJ2-7; 10 bases align to TRBD1. The CDR3 nucleotides are TGTGCCAGCAGATTGACAGGGGGCGCGTACGAGCAGTACTTC. Its protein is CASRLTGGAYEQYF.